This T cell receptor (beta chain) appears in the sequencing data of a study of PD-1 blockade in classical Hodgkin lymphoma. The method was immunoSEQ multiplex PCR; TCRdb's version includes in-frame clones alone and lacks a portion of them. The data show about 27,000 clones, with 78% seen just once and under 45% held by the top ten. Findings and limits, study-wide: By C4D1, CD4+ diversity increased significantly, especially in complete responders.

Each patient's relapse followed autologous stem cell transplantation, and brentuximab vedotin exposure varied. Regarding this clone: Its specificity is not known.

The CDR3 runs to 16 residues. V gave up 4 bases and J gave up 8 bases, with 21 bases separating them. CDR1 is SGDLS, CDR2 YYNGEE, per germline. Sequencing used peripheral blood mononuclear cells (PBMCs), obtained before the second cycle of nivolumab. The V and J genes are TRBV9 and TRBJ1-4, with D perhaps matching TRBD1 (6 bases). This sequence was found in a human donor with classical Hodgkin lymphoma. As DNA, the CDR3 is TGTGCCAGCAGCCCCCAGGGACACCTAGTAGGGGAAAAACTGTTTTTT. Its translation: CASSPQGHLVGEKLFF.